The 19 T cell receptor beta chains in this list originate from one sample, sequenced in a study of blood T cells in healthy people across ages. Combining a sample-barcoded 5' primer with a J-beta primer mix, a second PCR ran for 7 to 11 cycles. MiXCR, run by TCRdb on the 5' RACE reads, gives a single entry per CDR3 protein. Of 1.5 million to 2 million distinct CDR3 sequences in the sample, 49% were seen once. The sequenced sample consisted of blood. The receptors stem from a woman aged 40 to 50 in good health.

This clonotype was observed a handful of times. The chain couples TRBV4-1 to TRBJ2-7, with D tentatively TRBD1 (6 bases). CDR1 and CDR2 from the germline V gene are MGHRA and YSYEKL. The CDR3 runs to 13 residues. V was clipped by 3 bases and J by 6 bases, with 12 bases between them. Here the CDR3 reads CASSQMGASEQYF. The CDR3 nucleotides are TGCGCCAGCAGCCAGATGGGGGCAAGCGAGCAGTACTTC.

Concerning this clonotype: The junction and the germline gene differ at one end; a read error may be behind it. For the CDR3, the DNA is TGTGCCAGCAGTTTTAGCGGGGGGAGTGATACGCGGTATTTT. Translation gives CASSFSGGSDTRYF. The chain has TRBV7-2 and TRBJ2-3; 10 bases fit TRBD2. Germline CDR1 SGHTA, CDR2 FQGNSA. The CDR3 has 14 residues.

This chain joins TRBV6-5 and TRBJ1-2; D is possibly TRBD1 (5 bases). Germline assignment: CDR1 MNHEY and CDR2 SVGAGI. The CDR3 is 13 amino acids. V was cut by 7 bases and J by 4 bases, with 13 bases left in between. CDR3 amino acids: CASTSPGAYGYTF. CDR3 coding DNA: TGTGCCAGCACCTCACCTGGGGCCTATGGCTACACCTTC.

V and J are TRBV29-1 and TRBJ2-3; 10 bases match TRBD2. V lost 3 bases, J lost 6 bases, and 6 bases stayed unmatched. Germline lookup yields CDR1 SQVTM and CDR2 ANQGSEA. The CDR3 runs to 14 residues. CDR3 DNA sequence: TGCAGCGTTGACGGGCCTAGCGGGGGTGATACGCAGTATTTT. It encodes CSVDGPSGGDTQYF.

CDR3 residues: CASSGRDKGLFSLHF. As DNA, the CDR3 is TGTGCCAGCAGCGGGCGTGACAAGGGCCTTTTCTCCCTCCACTTT. The rearrangement uses TRBV9 and TRBJ1-6; no clear D gene. Trimming took off 3 bases at V and 14 bases at J, with 21 bases between the two ends. The CDR3 totals 15 residues. From germline, CDR1 is SGDLS and CDR2 YYNGEE.

The chain uses TRBV11-2 and TRBJ2-7; D remains ambiguous. The V and J ends lost 2 bases and 3 bases respectively, with 11 bases between them. The CDR3 is 14 amino acids. Germline CDR1 and CDR2: SGHAT and FQNNGV. For the CDR3, the DNA is TGTGCCAGCAGCTTAAGGTCGCGGAACTACGAGCAGTACTTC. Translating gives CASSLRSRNYEQYF. Variable domain in full (rest from reference TRBV11-2 and TRBJ2-7): EAGVAQSPRYKIIEKRQSVAFWCNPISGHATLYWYQQILGQGPKLLIQFQNNGVVDDSQLPKDRFSAERLKGVDSTLKIQPAKLEDSAVYLCASSLRSRNYEQYFGPGTRLTVT.

This clonotype was counted between two and nine times. The V and J genes are TRBV7-2 and TRBJ2-7; D is ambiguous. V lost 1 base to trimming and J lost 5 bases, with 9 bases between them. CDR1 is SGHTA, CDR2 FQGNSA, per germline. The CDR3 contains 13 residues. The CDR3 DNA is TGTGCCAGCAGCTTAGTTTACGGAAACGAGCAGTACTTC. This codes for CASSLVYGNEQYF.

The chain is built from TRBV5-1 and TRBJ1-5; TRBD1 matches at 7 bases. J was trimmed by 7 bases and V by 4 bases; bases with no gene match: 11. Germline V gene sequence: CDR1 SGHRS, CDR2 YFSETQ. The CDR3 extends over 15 amino acids. The CDR3, as DNA: TGCGCCAGCAGCCCTCAGGGGGGTGCCAAGCAGCCCCAGCATTTT. It encodes CASSPQGGAKQPQHF.

CDR3 residues: CASSSSGWPVRYGYTF. The CDR3 region has the DNA TGTGCCAGCAGTTCCTCAGGGTGGCCCGTGCGTTATGGCTACACCTTC. V and J are TRBV27 and TRBJ1-2; a weak D match, TRBD1 (5 bases). CDR1 is MNHEY and CDR2 is SMNVEV in the germline V gene (reference sequence). V lost 4 bases and J lost 5, with 20 bases in between. CDR3 length: 16 amino acids.

The rearrangement uses TRBV28 and TRBJ2-1; D remains ambiguous. The J call may not be correct, given that the DNA end is closer to TRBJ2-7. Germline CDR1 MDHEN, CDR2 SYDVKM. This CDR3 region has 13 residues. CDR3 amino acids: CATLPRTYNEQYF. The CDR3 nucleotides read TGTGCCACCCTGCCTCGAACCTACAATGAGCAGTACTTC.

The chain employs TRBV4-3 and TRBJ2-7; D is possibly TRBD1 (6 bases). CDR3 length: 15 amino acids. Germline CDR1 and CDR2: LGHNA and YSLEER. The V end was cut by 2 bases, the J end by 3 bases, with 14 bases between. Written as DNA, the CDR3 is TGCGCCAGCAGCCAATCCCAGGGGATTGGCTACGAGCAGTACTTC. Translation gives CASSQSQGIGYEQYF.

This clonotype was seen a handful of times. J is TRBJ2-5 and V is TRBV4-3; TRBD1 aligns across 8 bases. The DNA matches TRBJ2-7 better at its end, which makes the J call doubtful. The CDR3 consists of 15 residues. The germline V gene encodes CDR1 LGHNA and CDR2 YSLEER. Written as DNA, the CDR3 is TGCGCCAGCAGCCAAGCTGCAGGGGGCGAGTACGAGCAGTACTTC. Translation gives CASSQAAGGEYEQYF.

The chain employs TRBV27 and TRBJ2-5, with D hard to call. V shed 7 bases and J shed 5 bases, with 11 bases lying between them. The CDR3 consists of 12 residues. Germline CDR1 reads MNHEY; CDR2 reads SMNVEV (reference sequence). CDR3 in amino acids: CASKTLQETQYF. In DNA form, the CDR3 reads TGTGCCAGCAAAACCCTCCAGGAGACCCAGTACTTC.

This chain connects TRBV4-1 to TRBJ2-7; TRBD1 matches at 9 bases. V was clipped by 1 base and J by 7 bases; unmatched bases: 11. Germline assignment: CDR1 MGHRA and CDR2 YSYEKL. The CDR3 totals 16 residues. The CDR3 spells CASSQGGTGKYNEQYF. The CDR3 DNA reads as TGCGCCAGCAGCCAAGGTGGGACAGGGAAGTACAATGAGCAGTACTTC.

The chain is built from TRBV11-3 and TRBJ2-7; D gene ambiguous. The CDR3 contains 15 residues. Germline V gives CDR1 SGHNT, CDR2 YENEEA. Trimming removed 6 bases from V and 0 bases from J, with 15 bases in between. CDR3 sequence reads: CASSRGPLSSYEQYF. The CDR3 DNA follows: TGTGCCAGCAGTCGTGGACCGCTATCCTCCTACGAGCAGTACTTC.

In DNA, the CDR3 is TGCGCCAGCAGCCAAGGACTAGCGGGGGGGCGCGAGCAGTACTTC. This codes for CASSQGLAGGREQYF. This chain joins TRBV4-1 and TRBJ2-5, with TRBD2 matching over 14 bases. The DNA end lines up better with TRBJ2-7; the J call may be wrong. This CDR3 contains 15 residues. Germline-derived CDR1 and CDR2 are MGHRA and YSYEKL.

The CDR3 region has the DNA TGTGCCACCAGCAGAGATGGCAATGAGCAGTTCTTC. It specifies CATSRDGNEQFF. V and J are TRBV15 and TRBJ2-1; D gene ambiguous. CDR1 LNHNV and CDR2 YYDKDF come from the germline V gene (reference sequence). The length of the CDR3 is 12 residues. V was trimmed by 0 bases and J by 6 bases, leaving 3 bases between them.

This chain uses TRBV6-2 or TRBV6-3 with TRBJ1-2; a possible D gene is TRBD1 (6 bases). The CDR3 loop spans 16 amino acids. Germline lookup yields CDR1 MNHEY and CDR2 SVGEGT. The V end lost 2 bases, the J end lost 5 bases, and 18 bases lay between the germline ends. CDR3 in DNA: TGTGCCAGCAGTTACGATGGCAGGGGAGGAACGTATGGCTACACCTTC. This translates into CASSYDGRGGTYGYTF.

This chain uses TRBV6-5 with TRBJ1-1; D call uncertain. Germline values: CDR1 MNHEY, CDR2 SVGAGI. CDR3 size: 12 residues. V was pared by 5 bases and J by 7 bases, with 11 bases between. The CDR3 DNA follows: TGTGCCAGCAGTCGACACCCAGATGAAGCTTTCTTT. This codes for CASSRHPDEAFF.